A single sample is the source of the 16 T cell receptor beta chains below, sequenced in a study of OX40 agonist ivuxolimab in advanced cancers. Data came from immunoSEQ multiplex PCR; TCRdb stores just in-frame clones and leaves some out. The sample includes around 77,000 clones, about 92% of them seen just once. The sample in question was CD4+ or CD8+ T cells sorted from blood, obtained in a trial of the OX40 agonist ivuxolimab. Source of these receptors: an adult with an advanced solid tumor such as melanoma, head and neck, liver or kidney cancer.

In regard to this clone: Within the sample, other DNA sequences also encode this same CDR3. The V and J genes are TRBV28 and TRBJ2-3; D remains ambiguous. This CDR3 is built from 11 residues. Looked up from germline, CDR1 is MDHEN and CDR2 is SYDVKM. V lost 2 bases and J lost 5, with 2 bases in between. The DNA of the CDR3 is TGTGCCAGCAGTTTAAGAGATACGCAGTATTTT. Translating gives CASSLRDTQYF.

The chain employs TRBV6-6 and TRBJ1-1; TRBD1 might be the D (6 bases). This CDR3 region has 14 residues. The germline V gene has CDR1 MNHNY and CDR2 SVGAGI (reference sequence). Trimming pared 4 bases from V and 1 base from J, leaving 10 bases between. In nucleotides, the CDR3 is TGTGCCAGCAGTTCCAAAGGGGGGAACACTGAAGCTTTCTTT. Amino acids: CASSSKGGNTEAFF.

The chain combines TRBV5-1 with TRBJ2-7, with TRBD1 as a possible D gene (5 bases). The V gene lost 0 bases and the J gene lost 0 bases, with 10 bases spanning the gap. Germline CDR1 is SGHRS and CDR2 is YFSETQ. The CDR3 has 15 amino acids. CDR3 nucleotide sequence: TGCGCCAGCAGCTTGGTGGGTGACAGCTCCTACGAGCAGTACTTC. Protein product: CASSLVGDSSYEQYF.

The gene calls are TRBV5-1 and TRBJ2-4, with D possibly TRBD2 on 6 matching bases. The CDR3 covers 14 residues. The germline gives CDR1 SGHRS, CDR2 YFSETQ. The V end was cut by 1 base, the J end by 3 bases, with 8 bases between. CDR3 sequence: CASSLLGGKNIQYF. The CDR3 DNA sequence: TGCGCCAGCAGCTTGTTGGGGGGCAAAAACATTCAGTACTTC. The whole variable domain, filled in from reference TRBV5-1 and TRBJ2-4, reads KAGVTQTPRYLIKTRGQQVTLSCSPISGHRSVSWYQQTPGQGLQFLFEYFSETQRNKGNFPGRFSGRQFSNSRSEMNVSTLELGDSALYLCASSLLGGKNIQYFGAGTRLSVL.

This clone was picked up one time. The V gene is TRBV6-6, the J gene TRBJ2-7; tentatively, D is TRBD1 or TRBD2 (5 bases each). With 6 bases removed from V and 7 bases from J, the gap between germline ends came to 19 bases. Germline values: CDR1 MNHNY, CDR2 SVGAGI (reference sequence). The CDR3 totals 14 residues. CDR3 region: CASSPQGRDWEQYF. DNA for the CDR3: TGTGCCAGCAGCCCCCAGGGACGGGATTGGGAGCAGTACTTC.

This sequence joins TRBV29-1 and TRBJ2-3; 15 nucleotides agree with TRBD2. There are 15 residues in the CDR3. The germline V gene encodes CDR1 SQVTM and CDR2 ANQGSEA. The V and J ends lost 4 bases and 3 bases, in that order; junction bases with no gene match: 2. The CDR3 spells CSVVGTSGRTDTQYF. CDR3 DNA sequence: TGCAGCGTTGTAGGGACTAGCGGGAGGACAGATACGCAGTATTTT.

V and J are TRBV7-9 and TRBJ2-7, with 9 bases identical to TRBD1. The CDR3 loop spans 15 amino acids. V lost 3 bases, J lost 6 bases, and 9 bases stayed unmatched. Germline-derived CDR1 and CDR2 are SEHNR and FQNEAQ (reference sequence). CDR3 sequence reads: CASSLGHGQGSEQYF. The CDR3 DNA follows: TGTGCCAGCAGCTTGGGTCATGGACAGGGGTCCGAGCAGTACTTC.

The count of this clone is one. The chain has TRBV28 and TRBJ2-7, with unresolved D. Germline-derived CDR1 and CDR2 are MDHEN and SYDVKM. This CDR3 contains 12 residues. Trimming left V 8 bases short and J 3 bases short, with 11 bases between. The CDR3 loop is CASAGRSYEQYF. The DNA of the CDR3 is TGTGCCAGCGCCGGGCGAAGCTACGAGCAGTACTTC.

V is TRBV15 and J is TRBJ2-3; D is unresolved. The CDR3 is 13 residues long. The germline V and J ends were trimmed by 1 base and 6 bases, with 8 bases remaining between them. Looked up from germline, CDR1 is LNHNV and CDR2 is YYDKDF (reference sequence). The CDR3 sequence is CATSRGTEDTQYF. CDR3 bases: TGTGCCACCAGCAGAGGGACGGAGGATACGCAGTATTTT.

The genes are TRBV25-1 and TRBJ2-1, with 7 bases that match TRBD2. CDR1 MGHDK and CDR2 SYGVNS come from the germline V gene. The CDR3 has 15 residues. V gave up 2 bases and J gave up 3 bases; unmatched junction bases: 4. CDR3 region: CASSELAVNYNEQFF. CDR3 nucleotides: TGTGCCAGCAGTGAACTAGCGGTGAACTACAATGAGCAGTTCTTC.

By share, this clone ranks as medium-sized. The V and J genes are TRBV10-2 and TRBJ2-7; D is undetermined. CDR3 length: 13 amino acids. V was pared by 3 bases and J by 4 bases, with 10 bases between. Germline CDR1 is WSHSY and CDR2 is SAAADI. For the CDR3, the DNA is TGCGCCAGCAGTGACTCCACTTTTTACGAGCAGTACTTC. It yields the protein CASSDSTFYEQYF.

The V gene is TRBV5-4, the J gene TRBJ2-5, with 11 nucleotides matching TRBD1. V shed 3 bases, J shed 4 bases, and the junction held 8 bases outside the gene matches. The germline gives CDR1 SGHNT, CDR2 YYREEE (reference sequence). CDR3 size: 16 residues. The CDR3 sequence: CASSSLRTGGLETQYF. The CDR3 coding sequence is TGTGCCAGCAGCTCTTTACGGACAGGGGGCCTAGAGACCCAGTACTTC.

The CDR3 DNA reads TGTGCCAGCAGCTCTAGGACTAGCGTCTCCTACGAGCAGTACTTC. This gives the protein CASSSRTSVSYEQYF. The rearrangement uses TRBV7-2 and TRBJ2-7, with TRBD2 matching 9 bases. This CDR3 spans 15 amino acids. The J segment lost 0 bases and the V segment lost 4 bases, leaving 4 bases of the junction unmatched. CDR1 is SGHTA and CDR2 is FQGNSA in the germline V gene.

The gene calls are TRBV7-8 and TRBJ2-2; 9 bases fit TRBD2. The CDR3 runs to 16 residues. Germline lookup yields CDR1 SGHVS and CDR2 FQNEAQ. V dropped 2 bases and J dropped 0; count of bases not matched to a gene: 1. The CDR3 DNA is TGTGCCAGCAGCTTATTAGCGGGAGCGAACACCGGGGAGCTGTTTTTT. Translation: CASSLLAGANTGELFF.

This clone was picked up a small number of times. Here the CDR3 reads CASNFVGGELFF. The DNA of the CDR3 is TGTGCCAGCAATTTTGTAGGCGGGGAGCTGTTTTTT. The chain recombines TRBV2 with TRBJ2-2; the D is unclear. V lost 7 bases and J 7 bases, leaving 10 bases between the germline ends. The CDR3 covers 12 residues. CDR1 is SNHLY and CDR2 is FYNNEI in the germline V gene.

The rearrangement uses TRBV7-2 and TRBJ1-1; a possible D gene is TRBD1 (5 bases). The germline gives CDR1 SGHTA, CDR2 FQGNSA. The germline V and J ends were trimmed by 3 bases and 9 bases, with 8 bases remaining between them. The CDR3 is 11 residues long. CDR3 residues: CASSFGAQAFF. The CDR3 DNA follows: TGTGCCAGCAGCTTCGGGGCACAAGCTTTCTTT.